The 12 T cell receptor beta chains in this list originate from one sample, sequenced in a study of Graves' ophthalmopathy and Graves' hyperthyroidism. The TCR beta CDR3 regions underwent amplification from RNA transcripts. Second-round multiplex PCR came after first-round RT-PCR with HTBI primers. TCRdb ran MiXCR on the multiplex PCR reads and lists one entry per CDR3 protein. Of hundreds of thousands of distinct CDR3 sequences in the sample, about 20% are singletons; the top ten hold roughly 6.9%. The material sequenced was peripheral blood. Source of these receptors: a woman between 18 and 29 years old with stable Graves' hyperthyroidism. Some clones in this sample may be carry-over from other donors' samples.

There are many counts of this clonotype. The chain combines TRBV2 with TRBJ2-7, with 7 positions matching TRBD1. CDR1 and CDR2 (germline): SNHLY, FYNNEI. CDR3 length equals 15 residues. J lost 6 bases, V lost 5 bases, and 13 bases had no gene match. The DNA for the CDR3 is TGTGCCAGCAGTCCGCTTCCTCAGAACAGGGGCGAGCAGTACTTC. This codes for CASSPLPQNRGEQYF.

Concerning this clonotype itself: A much larger clone differs from this one at a single base, so this may be a read error. Given the absence of the conserved phenylalanine or tryptophan at the CDR3 end, a read error is likely. The J gene is TRBJ1-5, the V gene TRBV20-1; TRBD1 might be the D (6 bases). Germline CDR1 is DFQATT and CDR2 is SNEGSKA (reference sequence). V lost 0 bases to trimming and J lost 3 bases, with 15 bases between them. This CDR3 contains 16 residues. The CDR3 DNA sequence: TGCAGTGCTAGAGATCCAGAAACAGGGAACAATCAGCCCCAGCATGTT. Amino acid sequence: CSARDPETGNNQPQHV.

This clonotype was recorded at least ten times. V usage is TRBV20-1 and J usage is TRBJ2-5; the D gene is possibly TRBD2 (6 bases). CDR1 and CDR2 from the germline V gene are DFQATT and SNEGSKA (reference sequence). The CDR3 is 15 amino acids. V lost 4 bases, J lost 0 bases, and 15 bases lay in between. CDR3 coding DNA: TGCAGTGCTAAATACGGACTATCGTACCAAGAGACCCAGTACTTC. Translating it yields CSAKYGLSYQETQYF.

The chain couples TRBV18 to TRBJ2-5; TRBD1 matches 7 bases. Germline-derived CDR1 and CDR2 are KGHSH and LQKENI. This CDR3 spans 15 amino acids. After removal of 6 bases from V and 2 bases from J, the junction contained 9 bases not matched to a gene. The CDR3 DNA is TGTGCCAGCTCCCTGTGGGGGACAGCACAAGAGACCCAGTACTTC. It yields the protein CASSLWGTAQETQYF. Looking up the rest from reference TRBV18 and TRBJ2-5 gives the full variable domain: NAGVMQNPRHLVRRRGQEARLRCSPMKGHSHVYWYRQLPEEGLKFMVYLQKENIIDESGMPKERFSAEFPKEGPSILRIQQVVRGDSAAYFCASSLWGTAQETQYFGPGTRLLVL.

This clonotype was detected only a few times. The chain recombines TRBV12-3 or TRBV12-4 with TRBJ1-1; D not certain. There are 11 residues in the CDR3. Trimming pared 7 bases from V and 8 bases from J, leaving 11 bases between. The DNA of the CDR3 is TGTGCCAGCACCCTGAGGACGGAAGCTTTCTTT. Translated: CASTLRTEAFF.

This clonotype was seen ten or more times. This chain joins TRBV25-1 and TRBJ2-2; weak D call: TRBD1 (6 bases). The germline V gene encodes CDR1 MGHDK and CDR2 SYGVNS. Trimming took off 2 bases at V and 6 bases at J, with 16 bases between the two ends. The CDR3 spans 16 residues. The CDR3 nucleotides read TGTGCCAGCAGTGAAGGAGGAACAGGGCGAGCCGGGGAGCTGTTTTTT. Its translation is CASSEGGTGRAGELFF.

This clonotype appeared many times. The chain carries TRBV2 and TRBJ2-7; weak D call: TRBD2 (5 bases). V was pared by 0 bases and J by 1 base, with 10 bases between. Looked up from germline, CDR1 is SNHLY and CDR2 is FYNNEI. This CDR3 is 15 amino acids long. The CDR3 here is CASSEASGKSYEQYF. The CDR3 DNA sequence: TGTGCCAGCAGTGAAGCCAGCGGCAAGTCCTACGAGCAGTACTTC.

Regarding this clonotype: The CDR3 does not close with the conserved phenylalanine or tryptophan, likely indicating a read error. The chain links TRBV7-6 to TRBJ2-7; no reliable D call. Trimming took 1 base from V and 1 from J, leaving 11 bases between them. The CDR3 is 15 amino acids. Looked up from germline, CDR1 is SGHVS and CDR2 is FNYEAQ. As DNA, the CDR3 is TGTGCCAGCAGCTTAGGGCTGGCCCCGTCCTACGAGCAGTACTAC. Translated, it gives CASSLGLAPSYEQYY.

In DNA, the CDR3 is TGTGCCAGCAGCTATAATTCGTATTCTGGAAACACCATATATTTT. As protein: CASSYNSYSGNTIYF. V is TRBV12-3 or TRBV12-4 and J is TRBJ1-3; D is uncertain. The CDR3 contains 15 residues. Between the trimmed V and J ends, which lost 6 bases and 1 base, there was a span of 13 bases.

This clonotype was detected many times. V usage is TRBV12-3 or TRBV12-4 and J usage is TRBJ2-2; 9 bases match TRBD2. V lost 5 bases and J lost 7; bases outside the gene matches: 14. This CDR3 is built from 17 residues. This CDR3 is CASSPFFGGGAVGELFF. DNA for the CDR3: TGTGCCAGCAGTCCGTTCTTTGGCGGGGGGGCCGTCGGGGAGCTGTTTTTT.

This clonotype occurred many times. The chain combines TRBV6-2 or TRBV6-3 with TRBJ2-7; D possibly matches TRBD1 or TRBD2 (5 bases each). Germline V CDR1 and CDR2: MNHEY, SVGEGT. The germline V and J ends were trimmed by 6 bases and 4 bases, with 19 bases remaining between them. The CDR3 spans 15 residues. This CDR3 reads CASSSPGTKGYEQYF. The CDR3 DNA reads TGTGCCAGCAGCTCACCCGGGACGAAGGGGTACGAGCAGTACTTC.

This clonotype has ten or more counts. The chain uses TRBV28 and TRBJ2-2; D ambiguous. CDR1 MDHEN and CDR2 SYDVKM come from the germline V gene. V lost 0 bases and J 0 bases, leaving 11 bases between the germline ends. This CDR3 is 17 amino acids long. CDR3 in DNA: TGTGCCAGCAGTTTATGGGGAAGCGCCCCGAACACCGGGGAGCTGTTTTTT. It encodes CASSLWGSAPNTGELFF.